This is a list of T cell receptor beta chains from one sample in a study of shared clonotypes between healthy human individuals. Generated by immunoSEQ multiplex PCR, the TCRdb table keeps only in-frame clones and is missing some. The sample lists approximately 2.5 million clones; 85% to 95% were seen once. Source material: naive CD4+ T cells sorted from blood. The receptor source for this set is a man aged 18 to 29 in good health. CDR3s include the opening cysteine and the closing phenylalanine or tryptophan. A D gene is named only where the DNA matches it firmly.

j_call: TRBJ2-1
v_call: TRBV5-5
cdr3_length: 15
d_call: TRBD2
cdr3_aa: CATTPLAGLYNEQFF
cdr3_nt: TGTGCCACCACCCCCCTAGCGGGGTTATACAATGAGCAGTTCTTC

j_call: TRBJ1-2
v_call: TRBV10-3
cdr3_length: 13
d_call: NA
cdr3_aa: CAISGSGTYGYTF
cdr3_nt: TGTGCCATCAGTGGCAGTGGGACGTATGGCTACACCTTC

j_call: TRBJ1-2
v_call: TRBV29-1
cdr3_length: 13
d_call: TRBD1
cdr3_aa: CSVEAGGSYGYTF
cdr3_nt: TGCAGCGTTGAGGCAGGGGGCAGCTATGGCTACACCTTC

j_call: TRBJ1-1
v_call: TRBV5-1
cdr3_length: 15
d_call: NA
cdr3_aa: CASSFSGGVSTEAFF
cdr3_nt: TGCGCCAGCAGCTTTTCTGGGGGCGTTAGCACTGAAGCTTTCTTT

j_call: TRBJ2-3
v_call: TRBV18
cdr3_length: 19
d_call: TRBD2
cdr3_aa: CASSHRQLAGIDGVDTQYF
cdr3_nt: TGTGCCAGCTCGCACAGGCAACTAGCGGGGATAGATGGCGTAGATACGCAGTATTTT

j_call: TRBJ2-2
v_call: TRBV7-8
cdr3_length: 19
d_call: NA
cdr3_aa: CASSLKGNIILGVTGELFF
cdr3_nt: TGTGCCAGCAGCTTAAAAGGGAATATAATCTTAGGAGTCACCGGGGAGCTGTTTTTT

j_call: TRBJ2-5
v_call: TRBV11-1
cdr3_length: 17
d_call: NA
cdr3_aa: CASSLAGRGPKEETQYF
cdr3_nt: TGTGCCAGCAGCTTAGCTGGGCGGGGACCCAAAGAAGAGACCCAGTACTTC

j_call: TRBJ1-2
v_call: TRBV19
cdr3_length: 14
d_call: NA
cdr3_aa: CASSMTGTNYGYTF
cdr3_nt: TGTGCCAGTAGTATGACCGGGACTAACTATGGCTACACCTTC

j_call: TRBJ1-2
v_call: TRBV7-9
cdr3_length: 13
d_call: NA
cdr3_aa: CASSFGQTYGYTF
cdr3_nt: TGTGCCAGCAGCTTTGGCCAGACCTATGGCTACACCTTC

j_call: TRBJ2-2
v_call: TRBV6-5
cdr3_length: 15
d_call: TRBD1
cdr3_aa: CASRLGTGSSGELFF
cdr3_nt: TGTGCCAGCAGACTGGGGACAGGGAGCAGCGGGGAGCTGTTTTTT

j_call: TRBJ1-5
v_call: TRBV6-5
cdr3_length: 15
d_call: NA
cdr3_aa: CASRRGGLGNQPQHF
cdr3_nt: TGTGCCAGCAGGAGGGGGGGGCTGGGGAATCAGCCCCAGCATTTT

j_call: TRBJ2-3
v_call: TRBV30
cdr3_length: 15
d_call: NA
cdr3_aa: CAWSPGRASFDTQYF
cdr3_nt: TGTGCCTGGTCTCCAGGCAGGGCAAGCTTCGATACGCAGTATTTT

j_call: TRBJ2-7
v_call: TRBV18
cdr3_length: 14
d_call: TRBD1
cdr3_aa: CASSQTGDSYEQYF
cdr3_nt: TGTGCCAGCTCCCAGACAGGGGACTCCTACGAGCAGTACTTC

j_call: TRBJ2-7
v_call: TRBV7-2
cdr3_length: 16
d_call: TRBD1
cdr3_aa: CASSLPGQGKGYEQYF
cdr3_nt: TGTGCCAGCAGCTTACCGGGACAGGGGAAGGGTTACGAGCAGTACTTC

j_call: TRBJ2-2
v_call: TRBV6-1
cdr3_length: 13
d_call: NA
cdr3_aa: CASSGGATGELFF
cdr3_nt: TGTGCCAGCAGTGGGGGGGCAACCGGGGAGCTGTTTTTT

j_call: TRBJ2-7
v_call: TRBV5-8
cdr3_length: 13
d_call: TRBD1
cdr3_aa: CARTGQVPYEQYF
cdr3_nt: TGTGCCAGGACGGGACAGGTTCCCTACGAGCAGTACTTC